This TCR beta chain was identified in a study of regulatory T cells in long-lasting Graves disease. Arm-PCR with iRepertoire HTBI primers amplified the CDR3 regions for these TCR beta libraries. One entry per CDR3 protein results from TCRdb running MiXCR on the multiplex PCR reads. This table holds around 400,000 distinct CDR3 sequences, 20% to 25% found once. Time point noted: persistent/refractory GD, antithyroid drugs over 5 years with positive TRAb. The TCR library was prepared using RNA isolated from PBMCs. This clonotype was observed at least ten times. The CDR3 runs to 14 residues. Germline V CDR1 and CDR2: MNHEY, SVGEGT. Trimming at V came to 3 bases and at J to 6 bases, leaving 4 bases not matched to a gene.

Sample: peripheral blood mononuclear cells (PBMCs), taken when the disease was refractory, from a patient treated with antithyroid drugs. The V call is TRBV6-2 or TRBV6-3, the J call TRBJ2-7, with 11 bases that match TRBD1. The origin of this receptor is a female donor with Graves disease. The CDR3 protein is CASSYPGTGGEQYF. The CDR3 nucleotides are TGTGCCAGCAGTTATCCCGGGACAGGGGGCGAGCAGTACTTC.